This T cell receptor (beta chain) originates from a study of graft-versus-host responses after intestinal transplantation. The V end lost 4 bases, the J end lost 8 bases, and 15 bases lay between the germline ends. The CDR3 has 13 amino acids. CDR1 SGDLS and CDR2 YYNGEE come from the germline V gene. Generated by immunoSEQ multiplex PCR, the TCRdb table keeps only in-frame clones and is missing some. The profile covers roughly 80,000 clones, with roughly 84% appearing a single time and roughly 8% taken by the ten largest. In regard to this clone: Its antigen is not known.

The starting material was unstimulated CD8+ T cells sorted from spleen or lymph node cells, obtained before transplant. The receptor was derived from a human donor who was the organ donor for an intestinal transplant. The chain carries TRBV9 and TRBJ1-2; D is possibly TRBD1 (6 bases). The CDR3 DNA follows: TGTGCCAGCAGCATAACAGGGTGGTGGGGCTACACCTTC. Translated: CASSITGWWGYTF. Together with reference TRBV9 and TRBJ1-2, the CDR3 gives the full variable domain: DSGVTQTPKHLITATGQRVTLRCSPRSGDLSVYWYQQSLDQGLQFLIQYYNGEERAKGNILERFSAQQFPDLHSELNLSSLELGDSALYFCASSITGWWGYTFGSGTRLTVV.